This TCR beta chain was sequenced in a study of T cells in Graves' hyperthyroidism and ophthalmopathy. A remark on this clonotype: Its antigen is not identified.

The CDR3 covers 15 residues. Germline V gene lookup returns CDR1 KGHSH and CDR2 LQKENI. Unmatched junction bases numbered 5, after V lost 5 bases and J lost 4 bases. From RNA transcripts, TCR beta CDR3 regions were amplified. The HTBI set primed first-round TCR CDR3 RT-PCR. Each CDR3 protein is one row after TCRdb ran MiXCR on the multiplex PCR reads. The table includes some 27,000 distinct CDR3 sequences, around 40% detected once. Exclusion criteria comprised uncontrolled infection, other autoimmune disease, pregnancy or lactation. Fresh 10 ml peripheral blood yielded PBMCs. Points from the study as a whole: Onset of ophthalmopathy came a median around 6.2 months after the model predicted it.

The specimen was blood. This rearrangement joins TRBV18 to TRBJ1-5; 10 bases match TRBD1. This clonotype originated in a woman aged 25 to 39 with Graves' hyperthyroidism. CDR3 region: CASSTDRGTNQPQHF. CDR3 nucleotides: TGTGCCAGCTCAACGGACAGGGGGACGAATCAGCCCCAGCATTTT.